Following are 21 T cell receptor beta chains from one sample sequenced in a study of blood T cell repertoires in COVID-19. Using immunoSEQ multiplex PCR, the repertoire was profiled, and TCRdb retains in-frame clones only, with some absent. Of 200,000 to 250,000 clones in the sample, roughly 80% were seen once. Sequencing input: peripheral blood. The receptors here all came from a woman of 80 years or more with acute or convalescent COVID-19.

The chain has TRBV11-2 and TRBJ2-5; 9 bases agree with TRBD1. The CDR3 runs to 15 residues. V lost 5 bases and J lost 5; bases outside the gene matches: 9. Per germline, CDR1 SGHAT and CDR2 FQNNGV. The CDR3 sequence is CASSLTGQGWETQYF. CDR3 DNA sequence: TGTGCCAGCAGCCTCACCGGACAGGGGTGGGAGACCCAGTACTTC.

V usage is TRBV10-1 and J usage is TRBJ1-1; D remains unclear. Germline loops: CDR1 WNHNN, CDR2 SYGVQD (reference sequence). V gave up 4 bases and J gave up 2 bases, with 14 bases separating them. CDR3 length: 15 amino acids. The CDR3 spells CASSASGDTNTEAFF. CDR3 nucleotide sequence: TGCGCCAGCAGTGCCTCGGGAGACACCAACACTGAAGCTTTCTTT.

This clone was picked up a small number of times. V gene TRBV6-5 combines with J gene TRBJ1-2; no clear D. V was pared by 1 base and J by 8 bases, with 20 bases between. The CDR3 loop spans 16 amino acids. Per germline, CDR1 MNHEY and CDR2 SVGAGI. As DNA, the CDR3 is TGTGCCAGCAGTTACTTGGCCAGAGGACTCCCAGAAGGCTACACCTTC. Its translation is CASSYLARGLPEGYTF.

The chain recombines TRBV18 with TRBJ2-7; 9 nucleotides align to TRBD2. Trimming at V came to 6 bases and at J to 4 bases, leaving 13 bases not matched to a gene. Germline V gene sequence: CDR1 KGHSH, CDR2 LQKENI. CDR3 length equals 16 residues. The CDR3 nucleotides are TGTGCCAGCTCGGAGCGGGCGGGGGGGTCTTCGTACGAGCAGTACTTC. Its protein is CASSERAGGSSYEQYF.

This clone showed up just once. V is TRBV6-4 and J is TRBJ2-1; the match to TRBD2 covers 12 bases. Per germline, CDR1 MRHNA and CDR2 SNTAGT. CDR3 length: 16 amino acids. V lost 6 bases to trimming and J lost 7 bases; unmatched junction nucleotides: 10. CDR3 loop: CASRGSSGGASNEQFF. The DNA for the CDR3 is TGTGCCAGCAGAGGATCTAGCGGGGGGGCCTCAAATGAGCAGTTCTTC.

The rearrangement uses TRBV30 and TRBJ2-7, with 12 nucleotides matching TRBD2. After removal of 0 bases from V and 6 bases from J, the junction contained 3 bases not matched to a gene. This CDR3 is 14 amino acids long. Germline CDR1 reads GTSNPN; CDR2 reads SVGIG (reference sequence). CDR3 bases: TGTGCCTGGAGTGTATCACTAGCGGGAGGCGAGCAGTACTTC. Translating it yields CAWSVSLAGGEQYF.

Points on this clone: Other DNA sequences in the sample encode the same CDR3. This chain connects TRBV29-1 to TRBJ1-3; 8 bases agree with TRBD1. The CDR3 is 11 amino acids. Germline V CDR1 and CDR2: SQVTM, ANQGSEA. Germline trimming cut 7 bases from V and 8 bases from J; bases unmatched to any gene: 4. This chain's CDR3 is CSAGQGDTIYF. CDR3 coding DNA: TGCAGCGCCGGACAGGGAGACACCATATATTTT.

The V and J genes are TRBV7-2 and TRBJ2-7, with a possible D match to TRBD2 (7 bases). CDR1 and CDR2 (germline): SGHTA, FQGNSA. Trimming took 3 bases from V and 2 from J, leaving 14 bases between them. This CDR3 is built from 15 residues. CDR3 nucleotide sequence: TGTGCCAGCAGCTTTAAGGCGGGGGCCCCCTACGAGCAGTACTTC. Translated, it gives CASSFKAGAPYEQYF.

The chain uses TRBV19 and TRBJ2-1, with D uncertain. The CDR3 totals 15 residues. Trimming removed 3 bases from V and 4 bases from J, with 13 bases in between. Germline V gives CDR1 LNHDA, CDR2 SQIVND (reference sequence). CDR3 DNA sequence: TGTGCCAGTAGTATGGTTCTAAGATCGTACAATGAGCAGTTCTTC. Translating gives CASSMVLRSYNEQFF.

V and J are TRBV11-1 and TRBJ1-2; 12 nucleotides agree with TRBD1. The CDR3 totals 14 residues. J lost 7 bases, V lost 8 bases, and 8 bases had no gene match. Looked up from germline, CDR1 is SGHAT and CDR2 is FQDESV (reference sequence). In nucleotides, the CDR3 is TGTGCCAGCGGATCCGGGACAGGGGGCCGTGGCTACACCTTC. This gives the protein CASGSGTGGRGYTF.

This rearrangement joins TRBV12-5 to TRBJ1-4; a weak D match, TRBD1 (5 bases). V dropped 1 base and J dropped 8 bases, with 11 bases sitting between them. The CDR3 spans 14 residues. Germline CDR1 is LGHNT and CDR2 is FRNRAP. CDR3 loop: CASGLGAGIEKLFF. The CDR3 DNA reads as TGTGCTAGTGGTTTGGGAGCAGGGATCGAAAAACTGTTTTTT.

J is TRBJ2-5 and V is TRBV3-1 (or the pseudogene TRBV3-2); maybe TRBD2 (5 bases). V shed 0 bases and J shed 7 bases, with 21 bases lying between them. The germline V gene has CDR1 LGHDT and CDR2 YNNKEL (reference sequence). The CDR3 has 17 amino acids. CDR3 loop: CASSQEGTGWRTATQYF. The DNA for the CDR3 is TGTGCCAGCAGCCAAGAAGGTACGGGATGGAGGACCGCGACCCAGTACTTC.

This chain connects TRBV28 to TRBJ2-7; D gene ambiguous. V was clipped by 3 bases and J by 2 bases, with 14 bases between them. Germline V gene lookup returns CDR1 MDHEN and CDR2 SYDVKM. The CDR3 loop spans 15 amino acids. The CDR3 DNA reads TGTGCCAGCAGTTTTGGAGTAGACCTCACCTACGAGCAGTACTTC. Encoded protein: CASSFGVDLTYEQYF. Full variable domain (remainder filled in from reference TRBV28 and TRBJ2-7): DVKVTQSSRYLVKRTGEKVFLECVQDMDHENMFWYRQDPGLGLRLIYFSYDVKMKEKGDIPEGYSVSREKKERFSLILESASTNQTSMYLCASSFGVDLTYEQYFGPGTRLTVT.

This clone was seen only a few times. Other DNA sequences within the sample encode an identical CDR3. This CDR3 is CASSFAGEETQYF. The CDR3 DNA reads TGTGCCAGCAGCTTTGCGGGGGAAGAGACCCAGTACTTC. The rearrangement uses TRBV7-2 and TRBJ2-5, with 7 positions matching TRBD2. Germline V gene sequence: CDR1 SGHTA, CDR2 FQGNSA. The CDR3 totals 13 residues. Trimming cost V 3 bases and J 3 bases; bases outside gene matches: 1.

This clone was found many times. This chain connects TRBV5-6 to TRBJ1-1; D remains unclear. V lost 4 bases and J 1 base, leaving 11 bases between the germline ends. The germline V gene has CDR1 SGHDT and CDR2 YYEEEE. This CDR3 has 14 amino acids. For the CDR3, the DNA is TGTGCCAGCAGCGTGGGCGACACGAACACTGAAGCTTTCTTT. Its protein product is CASSVGDTNTEAFF.

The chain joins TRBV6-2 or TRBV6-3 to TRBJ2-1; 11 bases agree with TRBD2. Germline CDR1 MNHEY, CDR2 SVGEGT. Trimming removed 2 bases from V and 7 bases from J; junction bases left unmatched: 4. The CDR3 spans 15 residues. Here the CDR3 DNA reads TGTGCCAGCAGTTACCCCCCTAGCGGGGGGAATGAGCAGTTCTTC. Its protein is CASSYPPSGGNEQFF.

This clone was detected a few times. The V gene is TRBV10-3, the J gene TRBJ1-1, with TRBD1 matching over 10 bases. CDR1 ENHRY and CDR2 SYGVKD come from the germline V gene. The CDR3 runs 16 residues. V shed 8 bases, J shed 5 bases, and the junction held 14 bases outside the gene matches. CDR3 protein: CAIGRQGALVGTEAFF. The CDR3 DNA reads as TGTGCCATCGGGCGACAGGGGGCATTAGTGGGGACTGAAGCTTTCTTT.

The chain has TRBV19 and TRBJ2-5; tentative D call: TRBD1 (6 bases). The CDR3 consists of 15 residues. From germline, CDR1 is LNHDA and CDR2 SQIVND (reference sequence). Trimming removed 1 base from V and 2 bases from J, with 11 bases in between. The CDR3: CASSIGSGQQETQYF. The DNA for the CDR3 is TGTGCCAGTAGTATAGGATCAGGACAGCAAGAGACCCAGTACTTC.

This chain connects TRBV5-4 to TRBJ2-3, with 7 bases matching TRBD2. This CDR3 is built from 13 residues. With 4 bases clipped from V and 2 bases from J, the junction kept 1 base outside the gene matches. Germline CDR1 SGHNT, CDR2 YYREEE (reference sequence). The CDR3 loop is CASSRDYTDTQYF. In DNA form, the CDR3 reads TGTGCCAGCAGCCGGGACTACACAGATACGCAGTATTTT.

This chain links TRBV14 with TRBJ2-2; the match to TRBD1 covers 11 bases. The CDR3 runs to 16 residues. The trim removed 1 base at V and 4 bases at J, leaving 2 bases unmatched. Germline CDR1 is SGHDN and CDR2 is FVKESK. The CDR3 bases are TGTGCCAGCAGCCAAGTGGGGACAGGGGGCACCGGGGAGCTGTTTTTT. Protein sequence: CASSQVGTGGTGELFF.

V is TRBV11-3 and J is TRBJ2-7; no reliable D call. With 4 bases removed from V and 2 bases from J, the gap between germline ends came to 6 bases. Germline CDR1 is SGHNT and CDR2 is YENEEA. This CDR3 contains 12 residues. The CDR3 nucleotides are TGTGCCAGCAGCTCCAGTCCCTACGAGCAGTACTTC. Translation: CASSSSPYEQYF.